This T cell receptor beta chain was documented in a study of T cells after posttransplantation cyclophosphamide. Germline loops: CDR1 MNHEY, CDR2 SMNVEV (reference sequence). The length of the CDR3 is 16 residues. TCRdb's table, derived via immunoSEQ multiplex PCR, lists solely in-frame clones and lacks some. Counted here are around 9,400 clones, roughly 90% occurring once; the ten biggest clones make up 4% to 5%. Findings of the study overall: TRB clonality was highly associated with recipient CMV seropositivity and reactivation. Donor CD8+ memory clones often dominated recipient blood repertoires at later times.

Methotrexate plus calcineurin inhibitor accompanied controls' myeloablative marrow transplants; sampling was 1 year later. On this clone itself: As yet, its antigen is unknown.

The source material was PBMCs, sampled around 450 days after allogeneic stem cell transplant with calcineurin inhibitor and methotrexate. The clonotype comes from a male patient aged 50 to 59 who received an allogeneic stem cell transplant from an unrelated donor, was CMV-positive, and had chronic GVHD only. Some T cells may be supplied by the graft donor. This chain uses TRBV27 with TRBJ2-5; TRBD1 is a possible D gene (5 bases). The closer fit of TRBJ2-7 to the DNA end suggests the J call may be wrong. CDR3 residues: CASSPLVGRVSYEQYF. The CDR3 nucleotides are TGTGCCAGCAGTCCCCTCGTGGGCAGGGTGTCCTACGAGCAGTACTTC.